The 10 T cell receptor beta chains given below trace back to one sample, sequenced in a study of blood T cell repertoires in COVID-19. This table comes from immunoSEQ multiplex PCR, and its TCRdb copy is limited to in-frame clones, with some not included. Of more than 350,000 clones in the sample, about 89% were seen once. The specimen was peripheral blood. The receptors were sampled from a woman aged 25-40 years with COVID-19, enrolled during active disease.

The rearrangement uses TRBV11-2 and TRBJ2-2; the D gene is possibly TRBD2 (5 bases). Trimming cost V 5 bases and J 5 bases, with 27 bases left between them. This CDR3 region has 19 residues. The V gene's germline CDR1 is SGHAT and CDR2 FQNNGV. The CDR3 nucleotides are TGTGCCAGCAGCCCCGGGAAGGGCAGTATCAACCCTCCAACCGGGGAGCTGTTTTTT. Translated: CASSPGKGSINPPTGELFF.

The V gene is TRBV7-9, the J gene TRBJ1-6; D is perhaps TRBD1 (5 bases). Looked up from germline, CDR1 is SEHNR and CDR2 is FQNEAQ (reference sequence). The CDR3 consists of 14 residues. V gave up 6 bases and J gave up 12 bases, with 18 bases separating them. The CDR3 here is CASSQPGQTGPLHF. CDR3 bases: TGTGCCAGCAGTCAACCCGGACAAACAGGACCCCTCCACTTT.

Here the CDR3 reads CASSFGQGGEKLFF. CDR3 nucleotide sequence: TGTGCCAGCAGCTTTGGACAGGGTGGCGAAAAACTGTTTTTT. The chain carries TRBV7-9 and TRBJ1-4, with TRBD1 matching 8 bases. Germline assignment: CDR1 SEHNR and CDR2 FQNEAQ (reference sequence). V gave up 3 bases and J gave up 8 bases; unmatched junction bases: 5. CDR3 size: 14 residues.

This chain joins TRBV7-9 and TRBJ1-2; D is undetermined. The germline V and J ends were trimmed by 5 bases and 5 bases, with 9 bases remaining between them. Looked up from germline, CDR1 is SEHNR and CDR2 is FQNEAQ (reference sequence). The CDR3 totals 12 residues. The CDR3 reads CASSPGDYGYTF. CDR3 nucleotide sequence: TGTGCCAGCAGCCCCGGGGATTATGGCTACACCTTC.

The chain is built from TRBV10-3 and TRBJ2-7, with a weak D call TRBD1 (6 bases). Germline CDR1 ENHRY, CDR2 SYGVKD. The CDR3 has 14 amino acids. Trimming stripped 2 bases from V and 1 base from J, with 9 bases between. The CDR3 loop is CAISEGTGSYEQYF. In DNA, the CDR3 is TGTGCCATCAGTGAGGGTACAGGGTCCTACGAGCAGTACTTC.

This clone was seen only once. V is TRBV18 and J is TRBJ2-5; D perhaps matches TRBD1 (6 bases). The germline CDR1 and CDR2 sequences are KGHSH and LQKENI. Trimming took off 4 bases at V and 4 bases at J, with 13 bases between the two ends. The CDR3 length is 14 residues. The CDR3 coding sequence is TGTGCCAGCTCACTACAGGGCCCCAGAGAGACCCAGTACTTC. Amino acids: CASSLQGPRETQYF.

This clone is a singleton in its sample. The chain has TRBV6-2 or TRBV6-3 and TRBJ2-7; D gene ambiguous. V lost 2 bases to trimming and J lost 2 bases, with 19 bases between them. Germline values: CDR1 MNHEY, CDR2 SVGEGT. The CDR3 consists of 17 residues. As DNA, the CDR3 is TGTGCCAGCAGTTACCCTAACTCTGGTGTTGGGCCCTACGAGCAGTACTTC. The encoded protein is CASSYPNSGVGPYEQYF.

This clone has more than one count but fewer than ten. The chain couples TRBV5-4 to TRBJ2-1; 12 nucleotides line up with TRBD2. In germline, CDR1 is SGHNT, CDR2 YYREEE (reference sequence). V shed 0 bases and J 5 bases; nucleotides not matched to a gene: 6. The CDR3 has 17 amino acids. The CDR3 protein is CASSLGLAGGPDNEQFF. The CDR3 bases are TGTGCCAGCAGCTTGGGGCTAGCGGGGGGGCCAGACAATGAGCAGTTCTTC.

V usage is TRBV11-2 and J usage is TRBJ2-1, with D possibly matching TRBD2 (6 bases). The CDR3 is 13 amino acids. Trimming shortened V by 7 bases and J by 4 bases, and 11 bases separated the two germline ends. Germline V gene data show CDR1 as SGHAT and CDR2 as FQNNGV. CDR3 coding DNA: TGTGCCAGCACCGAGACTAGGTACAATGAGCAGTTCTTC. It yields the protein CASTETRYNEQFF.

The chain combines TRBV5-6 with TRBJ2-5; tentative D call: TRBD1 (6 bases). Per the germline V gene, CDR1 is SGHDT and CDR2 is YYEEEE. This CDR3 region has 14 residues. The V and J ends lost 2 bases and 1 base respectively, with 9 bases between them. The CDR3 is CASSLQGSQETQYF. The CDR3 DNA sequence: TGTGCCAGCAGCTTACAGGGCTCCCAAGAGACCCAGTACTTC.